A single TCR beta chain is shown here with its context. Its antigen remains unidentified. This sample is part of a study of glioma-infiltrating T cells. Using RNA template, CDR3s of TCR alpha and beta were amplified with iRepertoire arm-PCR. TCRdb used MiXCR to reprocess the multiplex PCR reads, holding one entry per CDR3 protein. This table has about 130,000 distinct CDR3 sequences, 24% appearing once. The germline V gene has CDR1 SNHLY and CDR2 FYNNEI. V was pared by 10 bases and J by 4 bases, with 19 bases between. The CDR3 extends over 14 amino acids. The study's findings and limits: Gliomas, especially low-grade, showed above-expected tissue-blood divergence; non-neoplastic patients showed below.

The chain uses TRBV2 and TRBJ1-2; D unclear. This receptor was identified in a human donor with low-grade glioma or glioblastoma, undergoing nonglioma brain surgery, or in good health (not recorded which). Sequencing was carried out using glioma tissue, nonneoplastic brain tissue, or PBMCs (not recorded which). CDR3 protein: CATLPIAGSYGYTF. In DNA form, the CDR3 reads TGTGCCACTCTCCCCATAGCGGGAAGCTATGGCTACACCTTC.